This T cell receptor beta chain was captured in a study of CD8+ T cells in alopecia areata. Sequencing templates came from extracted RNA that was reverse transcribed into cDNA. Libraries were prepared by immunoSEQ multiplex PCR; TCRdb keeps only in-frame clonotypes and omits some of them. The sample holds about 270,000 clones, over 45% seen once. The germline V gene has CDR1 MNHNY and CDR2 SVGAGI (reference sequence). V was pared by 0 bases and J by 0 bases, with 1 base of the junction left unmatched. The CDR3 runs to 15 residues. Treatment described: oral pan-JAK inhibitor, 5-10 mg twice daily. The chain employs TRBV6-6 and TRBJ2-7; TRBD1 agrees at 8 bases. Sequencing was performed on CD4+ T cells sorted from blood, taken around week 54, from a patient treated with tofacitinib. This TCR was sampled from a human donor with alopecia areata. DNA for the CDR3: TGTGCCAGCAGTTACTCGGACAGGGACTCCTACGAGCAGTACTTC. It is translated as CASSYSDRDSYEQYF.